The clone carrying this T cell receptor (beta chain) was recorded at least ten times. This record belongs to a study of neurological immune-mediated disorders. The germline V and J ends were trimmed by 10 bases and 0 bases, with 16 bases remaining between them. CDR3 size: 15 residues. For the unsorted libraries, 2 million PBMCs stored at -80 C served as input. TCRdb re-called the 5' RACE reads with MiXCR, one entry per CDR3 protein. The sample includes just under 45,000 distinct CDR3 sequences, roughly 12% seen only once; the top ten take 1.3%. The sequenced material came from PBMCs. The chain recombines TRBV12-3 or TRBV12-4 with TRBJ2-1; perhaps TRBD1 as D (6 bases). The receptor was derived from a female donor in good health. CDR3 in amino acids: CAISNQGSSYNEQFF. CDR3 DNA: TGTGCCATTTCAAATCAGGGGAGCTCCTACAATGAGCAGTTCTTC.